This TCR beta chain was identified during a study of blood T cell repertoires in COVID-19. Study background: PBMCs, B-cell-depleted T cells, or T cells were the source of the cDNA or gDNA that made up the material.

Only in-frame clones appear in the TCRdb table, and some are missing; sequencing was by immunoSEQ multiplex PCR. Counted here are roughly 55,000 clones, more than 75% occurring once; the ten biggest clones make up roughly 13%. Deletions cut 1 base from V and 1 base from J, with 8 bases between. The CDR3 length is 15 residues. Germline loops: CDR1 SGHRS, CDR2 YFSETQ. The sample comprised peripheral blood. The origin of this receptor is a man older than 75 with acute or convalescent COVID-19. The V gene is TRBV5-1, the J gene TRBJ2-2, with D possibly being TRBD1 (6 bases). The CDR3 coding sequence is TGCGCCAGCAGCTTGCAGGGGCTGAACACCGGGGAGCTGTTTTTT. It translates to CASSLQGLNTGELFF. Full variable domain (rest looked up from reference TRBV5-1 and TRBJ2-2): KAGVTQTPRYLIKTRGQQVTLSCSPISGHRSVSWYQQTPGQGLQFLFEYFSETQRNKGNFPGRFSGRQFSNSRSEMNVSTLELGDSALYLCASSLQGLNTGELFFGEGSRLTVL.